Listed below are T cell receptor beta chains from one sample, sequenced in a study of blood T cell repertoires in COVID-19. Profiling relied on immunoSEQ multiplex PCR, and the TCRdb table lists in-frame clones only, not all of them. The sample includes some 250,000 clones, about 82% of them seen just once. The sequenced sample was peripheral blood. Receptors were obtained from a man older than 75 with acute or convalescent COVID-19. The CDR3 runs from the conserved cysteine through the conserved F or W. A D gene is named only where the DNA matches it firmly. Only part of the rows carry a size: once, few, many, or a class if the clone is expanded.

v_call	d_call	clone_size	cdr3_length	j_call	cdr3_nt	cdr3_aa
TRBV3-1/TRBV3-2	-	once	16	TRBJ2-2	TGTGCCAGCAGCCAAGTGGGCAGGGCGCCCACCGGGGAGCTGTTTTTT	CASSQVGRAPTGELFF
TRBV9	-	-	16	TRBJ2-1	TGTGCCAGCAGCGTAGGAGGCGGAGGCTCCTACAATGAGCAGTTCTTC	CASSVGGGGSYNEQFF
TRBV3-1/TRBV3-2	-	-	16	TRBJ1-1	TGTGCCAGCAGCCCGCGGCAGGAGGAAGAGGGCACTGAAGCTTTCTTT	CASSPRQEEEGTEAFF
TRBV2	TRBD1	-	14	TRBJ1-5	TGTGCCAAAGGGGCGGGGACAGGGGATGGGGCCCAGCATTTT	CAKGAGTGDGAQHF
TRBV5-8	TRBD2	few	17	TRBJ2-3	TGTGCCAGCAGCTTGGCTCAGCTAGCGGGGGGGTCCGATACGCAGTATTTT	CASSLAQLAGGSDTQYF
TRBV5-1	TRBD1	few	18	TRBJ1-4	TGCGCCAGCAGCCCGGGACAGGGTAGCGCCCTCACTAATGAAAAACTGTTTTTT	CASSPGQGSALTNEKLFF
TRBV11-3	TRBD2	-	16	TRBJ2-2	TGTGCCAGCAGCACAGGGACTAGCGGGACGGGCGGGGAGCTGTTTTTT	CASSTGTSGTGGELFF
TRBV5-4	-	-	14	TRBJ1-5	TGTGCCAGCAGCTCCGGGGGTAGCAATCAGCCCCAGCATTTT	CASSSGGSNQPQHF
TRBV27	-	once	12	TRBJ1-5	TGTGCCAGCAGTTCCGTCAATCAGCCCCAGCATTTT	CASSSVNQPQHF
TRBV5-4	TRBD1	-	15	TRBJ2-1	TGTGCCAGCAGCCCCCGAGGGACAGGGCTCTATGAGCAGTTCTTC	CASSPRGTGLYEQFF
TRBV2	TRBD2	-	15	TRBJ2-1	TGTGCCAGCAGGCCCGGGACTAGCGTTTACAATGAGCAGTTCTTC	CASRPGTSVYNEQFF
TRBV6-5	TRBD1	once	14	TRBJ1-2	TGTGCCAGCAACGAAGGGGGCTCCGGCTATGGCTACACCTTC	CASNEGGSGYGYTF
TRBV28	TRBD2	-	14	TRBJ2-7	TGTGCCAGCGTATCCGGGACTAGCGGGAGGAAGCAGTACTTC	CASVSGTSGRKQYF
TRBV12-3/TRBV12-4	-	-	13	TRBJ2-5	TGTGCCAGCAGTTTACTGGAGACCGGGGACCAGTACTTC	CASSLLETGDQYF
TRBV11-1	-	-	15	TRBJ2-1	TGTGCCAGCAGCTTAGCCGGACAGACCGGCAATGAGCAGTTCTTC	CASSLAGQTGNEQFF
TRBV12-3/TRBV12-4	-	few	13	TRBJ1-2	TGTGCCAGCAGTCCCCAGGGCTCCTATGGCTACACCTTC	CASSPQGSYGYTF
TRBV18	TRBD2	once	14	TRBJ2-7	TGTGCCAGCTCAATGGGACTAGGCACCTACGAGCAGTACTTC	CASSMGLGTYEQYF
TRBV6-1	TRBD1	-	17	TRBJ1-5	TGTGCCAGCAGTGAAGCCTCAGGGGGGTTTGTGGGTCAGCCCCAGCATTTT	CASSEASGGFVGQPQHF
TRBV28	TRBD2	-	12	TRBJ2-7	TGTGCCCGCCCTAGCGGGAGGTACGAGCAGTACTTC	CARPSGRYEQYF
TRBV27	-	-	14	TRBJ1-3	TGTGCCAGCAGTGAAGGGGGCTCTGGAAACACCATATATTTT	CASSEGGSGNTIYF
TRBV6-5	TRBD1	few	16	TRBJ2-7	TGTGCCAGCAGTTACGAAGGGCAGGGGGCAATCTACGAGCAGTACTTC	CASSYEGQGAIYEQYF
TRBV3-1/TRBV3-2	TRBD2	-	15	TRBJ2-3	TGTGCCAGCAGTCACCGACTAGCGGGCACAGATACGCAGTATTTT	CASSHRLAGTDTQYF
TRBV6-1	-	-	14	TRBJ2-7	TGTGCCAGCAGTGAACTTTACAGGGTGGACGAGCAGTACTTC	CASSELYRVDEQYF